A selection of T cell receptor beta chains follows, all from one sample in a study of cytomegalovirus exposure and HLA in healthy donors. The assay was immunoSEQ multiplex PCR, and TCRdb's table has in-frame clones only and misses some. The sample carries approximately 92,000 clones, 69% recorded once. The material sequenced was PBMCs. The origin of the receptors is a man aged 45-65 years in good health and CMV-seronegative. The conserved cysteine and the conserved F or W are not part of the CDR3 here. Fields, in order: J gene, V gene, CDR3 protein.

>TRBJ1-1|TRBV10-2
ASSDYGEGNTEAF
>TRBJ1-3|TRBV10-3
AISQTGSGNTIY
>TRBJ1-2|TRBV29-1
SVWTGRIENYGYT
>TRBJ1-2|TRBV7-3
ASSLRGDLNYGYT
>TRBJ2-2|TRBV4-2
ASSQEPSASVELF
>TRBJ2-6|TRBV29-1
SGTSGANVLT
>TRBJ2-2|TRBV5-5
ASSGGTSGRWSYTGELF
>TRBJ2-1|TRBV6-5
ASARSPHPGYEQF
>TRBJ2-1|TRBV4-1
ASAVAGHSYNEQF
>TRBJ2-2|TRBV6-5
ASTKGGTGELF
>TRBJ2-7|TRBV7-2
ASSLARSYEQY
>TRBJ1-4|TRBV5-4
ASSLAGGEELF
>TRBJ2-2|TRBV27
ASSTRSGGNGELF
>TRBJ2-3|TRBV9
ASSRRSSTDTQY
>TRBJ1-3|TRBV7-9
ASSLGKGAQGNTIY
>TRBJ2-7|TRBV19
ASTFGDKQY
>TRBJ2-3|TRBV7-2
ASSLASWTGRGDTQY
>TRBJ1-4|TRBV5-1
ASSLAGTGNEKLF
>TRBJ2-1|TRBV28
ASSLYPLASGGPYNEQF
>TRBJ1-3|TRBV30
AWSVQGGGNTIY
>TRBJ1-6|TRBV6-5
ASSYSRGRYNSPLH
>TRBJ1-1|TRBV6-5
ASSYSPRFNTEAF
>TRBJ1-2|TRBV29-1
SVSDRGNGYT
>TRBJ2-7|TRBV5-4
ASSPDRDYEQY
>TRBJ2-7|TRBV6-1
ASSPGTGDYEQY
>TRBJ1-2|TRBV28
ASSLPEGVLGYT
>TRBJ1-2|TRBV2
ASQGQGAYGYT
>TRBJ2-2|TRBV11-3
ASSLDRGRVGELF
>TRBJ1-1|TRBV5-1
ASSLLQGAGTEAF
>TRBJ2-3|TRBV11-3
ASSLVWDNTDTQY
>TRBJ1-2|TRBV7-2
ASTKRVRTQGGYT
>TRBJ1-4|TRBV29-1
SARTPTNEKLF
>TRBJ2-3|TRBV29-1
SVGTSGGTDTQY
>TRBJ2-1|TRBV7-3
ASSELASSYNEQF
>TRBJ1-1|TRBV7-9
ASSPLGQGDTEAF
>TRBJ2-1|TRBV30
AWSGGGPYNEQF
>TRBJ2-5|TRBV30
AWKETGQETQY
>TRBJ1-2|TRBV29-1
SGGQGTYGYT
>TRBJ1-4|TRBV19
ASSTHRGTNEKLF
>TRBJ1-4|TRBV10-3
AISESPGGKLF
>TRBJ2-1|TRBV25-1
ASSGTSKRKHEQF
>TRBJ2-7|TRBV6-5
ASSSGVAGGTYEQY
>TRBJ1-6|TRBV7-3
ASSLRGGSSSPLH
>TRBJ1-5|TRBV11-2
ASSSVNSNQPQH
>TRBJ1-1|TRBV5-6
ASSLLGQWVNTEAF
>TRBJ1-1|TRBV7-3
ASSSNRDTEAF
>TRBJ2-7|TRBV28
ASREAGGRGEQY
>TRBJ2-1|TRBV5-1
ASSLGAASYNEQF
>TRBJ2-3|TRBV6-5
ASREPGANTQY
>TRBJ2-3|TRBV4-3
ASSQGLGAYTDTQY
>TRBJ2-3|TRBV5-4
ASSLAGGSTDTQY
>TRBJ2-5|TRBV27
ASRTGLQETQY
>TRBJ1-1|TRBV29-1
SVFWTVNTEAF
>TRBJ1-5|TRBV28
ASRVGGRHSQPQH
>TRBJ2-3|TRBV6-4
ETTGEGADTQY
>TRBJ1-5|TRBV6-1
ATSKDRGRGQPQH
>TRBJ1-1|TRBV18
ASSPIPDSTEAF
>TRBJ2-6|TRBV2
ASSADRVRGANVLT
>TRBJ1-5|TRBV19
ASSPRVQGYSNQPQH
>TRBJ1-2|TRBV9
ASSVADRRRYGYT